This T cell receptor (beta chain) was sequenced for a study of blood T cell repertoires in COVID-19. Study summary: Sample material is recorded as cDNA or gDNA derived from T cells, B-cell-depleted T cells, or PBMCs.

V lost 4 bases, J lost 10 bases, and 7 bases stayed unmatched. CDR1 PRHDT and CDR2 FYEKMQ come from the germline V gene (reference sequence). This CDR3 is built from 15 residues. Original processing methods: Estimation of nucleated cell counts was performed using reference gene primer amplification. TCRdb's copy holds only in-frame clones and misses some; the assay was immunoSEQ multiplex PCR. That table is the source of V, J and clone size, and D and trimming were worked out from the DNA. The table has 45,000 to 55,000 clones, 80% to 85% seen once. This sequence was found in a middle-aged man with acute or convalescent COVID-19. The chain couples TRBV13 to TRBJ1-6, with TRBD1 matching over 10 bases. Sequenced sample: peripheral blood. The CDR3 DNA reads TGTGCCAGCAGCTCCACCGGGACAGGGGAATCACCCCTCCACTTT. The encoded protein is CASSSTGTGESPLHF.